A single sample gave rise to the 16 T cell receptor beta chains below, sequenced in a study of blood T cell repertoires in COVID-19. Method: immunoSEQ multiplex PCR; TCRdb's copy keeps in-frame clones and lacks some. The sample has some 30,000 clones, roughly 89% seen once. Sequencing used peripheral blood. Source of these receptors: a man older than 75 with acute or convalescent COVID-19.

CDR3 amino acids: CASSFGEGGEQYF. CDR3 bases: TGCGCCAGCAGCTTTGGGGAAGGGGGCGAGCAGTACTTC. V is TRBV5-1 and J is TRBJ2-7; D is possibly TRBD1 (6 bases). CDR3 length equals 13 residues. Trimming cost V 2 bases and J 6 bases, with 12 bases left between them. The germline gives CDR1 SGHRS, CDR2 YFSETQ. The whole variable domain, filled in from reference TRBV5-1 and TRBJ2-7, reads KAGVTQTPRYLIKTRGQQVTLSCSPISGHRSVSWYQQTPGQGLQFLFEYFSETQRNKGNFPGRFSGRQFSNSRSEMNVSTLELGDSALYLCASSFGEGGEQYFGPGTRLTVT.

This chain connects TRBV7-2 to TRBJ1-6; TRBD1 aligns across 8 bases. Trimming cost V 5 bases and J 7 bases; bases outside gene matches: 7. This CDR3 spans 15 amino acids. Germline CDR1 SGHTA, CDR2 FQGNSA. In DNA, the CDR3 is TGTGCCAGCAGCCCCAGACAGGGGTCGAATTCACCCCTCCACTTT. Its protein is CASSPRQGSNSPLHF.

V is TRBV10-2 and J is TRBJ2-3, with 7 positions matching TRBD2. The germline CDR1 and CDR2 sequences are WSHSY and SAAADI. The trim removed 5 bases at V and 1 base at J, leaving 3 bases unmatched. CDR3 size: 14 residues. This CDR3 reads CASSNREGTDTQYF. In DNA, the CDR3 is TGCGCCAGCAGTAACCGGGAGGGCACAGATACGCAGTATTTT.

V and J are TRBV19 and TRBJ2-4; 16 bases map to TRBD2. The CDR3 covers 19 residues. V lost 3 bases and J lost 7; bases outside the gene matches: 12. Germline V lookup: CDR1 LNHDA, CDR2 SQIVND (reference sequence). CDR3 sequence reads: CASSIGGLAGGIPKNIQYF. Here the CDR3 DNA reads TGTGCCAGTAGTATTGGGGGACTAGCGGGAGGGATACCAAAGAACATTCAGTACTTC. The variable domain in full, with the rest retrieved from reference TRBV19 and TRBJ2-4, is DGGITQSPKYLFRKEGQNVTLSCEQNLNHDAMYWYRQDPGQGLRLIYYSQIVNDFQKGDIAEGYSVSREKKESFPLTVTSAQKNPTAFYLCASSIGGLAGGIPKNIQYFGAGTRLSVL.

This clone was seen only once. This CDR3 reads CASSYYPEGNEQFF. CDR3 coding DNA: TGTGCCAGCAGTTACTACCCTGAGGGCAATGAGCAGTTCTTC. The rearrangement uses TRBV6-6 and TRBJ2-1, with D possibly TRBD2 on 5 matching bases. Germline V gene lookup returns CDR1 MNHNY and CDR2 SVGAGI (reference sequence). The CDR3 covers 14 residues. The V end lost 1 base, the J end lost 6 bases, and 10 bases lay between the germline ends.

The chain carries TRBV29-1 and TRBJ2-1; 8 nucleotides match TRBD1. Germline V gives CDR1 SQVTM, CDR2 ANQGSEA. This CDR3 spans 14 amino acids. V lost 0 bases to trimming and J lost 10 bases; unmatched junction nucleotides: 8. DNA of the CDR3: TGCAGCGTTGAAGATCTTCTGGACAGGGCCGAGCAGTTCTTC. The encoded protein is CSVEDLLDRAEQFF.

The chain recombines TRBV6-5 with TRBJ1-2; D may be TRBD1 (5 bases). The V gene's germline CDR1 is MNHEY and CDR2 SVGAGI. This CDR3 region has 12 residues. Trimming removed 7 bases from V and 7 bases from J, with 13 bases in between. The DNA of the CDR3 is TGTGCCAGCACCCAGCAGGGCGGTGGCTACACCTTC. Translation: CASTQQGGGYTF.

Written as DNA, the CDR3 is TGTGCCAGTAGTAGGACAGGCACCCCGACGGACACCGGGGAGCTGTTTTTT. Its translation: CASSRTGTPTDTGELFF. The V call is TRBV19, the J call TRBJ2-2; 7 bases agree with TRBD1. CDR3 length: 17 residues. The V gene end was trimmed by 4 bases and the J gene end by 3 bases; junction bases not matched to a gene: 11. Germline lookup yields CDR1 LNHDA and CDR2 SQIVND (reference sequence).

The chain joins TRBV7-2 to TRBJ2-7; 13 bases line up with TRBD2. This CDR3 is built from 13 residues. Per the germline V gene, CDR1 is SGHTA and CDR2 is FQGNSA. The junction had 0 bases not matched to a gene; V was cut back by 3 bases and J by 7 bases. The CDR3: CASSLGLAGEQYF. As DNA, the CDR3 is TGTGCCAGCAGCTTGGGACTAGCGGGAGAGCAGTACTTC.

V is TRBV5-4 and J is TRBJ2-7, with 8 bases aligning to TRBD1. The J segment lost 5 bases and the V segment lost 3 bases, leaving 13 bases of the junction unmatched. CDR3 length equals 16 residues. From germline, CDR1 is SGHNT and CDR2 YYREEE (reference sequence). CDR3: CASSWPLGQGSDEQYF. CDR3 bases: TGTGCCAGCAGCTGGCCCCTAGGACAGGGCTCTGACGAGCAGTACTTC.

The chain is built from TRBV25-1 and TRBJ1-1, with 8 bases fitting TRBD1. Looked up from germline, CDR1 is MGHDK and CDR2 is SYGVNS. Trimming cost V 7 bases and J 11 bases; bases outside gene matches: 6. CDR3 length equals 11 residues. The CDR3 nucleotides are TGTGCCAGCACTAGGACAGGGCGGGCTTTCTTT. Translation: CASTRTGRAFF.

Notes on this clone: Germline is not matched at one junction end, which may reflect a read error. The chain links TRBV7-2 to TRBJ1-1; TRBD1 might be the D (5 bases). Germline V gene lookup returns CDR1 SGHTA and CDR2 FQGNSA. This CDR3 comprises 14 residues. For the CDR3, the DNA is TGTGCCAGCAGCTTATCCCCCCCGGACACAGAAGCTTTCTTT. Translated: CASSLSPPDTEAFF.

This clone turned up a few times. CDR3 coding DNA: TGTGCCAGCAGCCAAGTTAAGGGGACTGAAGCTTTCTTT. It encodes CASSQVKGTEAFF. The rearrangement links TRBV4-2 to TRBJ1-1; TRBD1 is a possible D gene (5 bases). Trimming pared 1 base from V and 5 bases from J, leaving 8 bases between. CDR1 LGHNA and CDR2 YNFKEQ come from the germline V gene. The CDR3 has 13 residues.

This clone was seen a handful of times. This chain connects TRBV19 to TRBJ1-4; D is unresolved. V lost 9 bases and J lost 7, with 18 bases in between. The length of the CDR3 is 14 residues. CDR1 is LNHDA, CDR2 SQIVND, per germline (reference sequence). CDR3 sequence: CASKMRFGGEKLFF. The CDR3 nucleotides are TGTGCCAGCAAGATGAGGTTCGGTGGTGAAAAACTGTTTTTT.

V gene TRBV5-5 combines with J gene TRBJ1-2; 9 bases fit TRBD1. V lost 0 bases to trimming and J lost 3 bases; unmatched junction nucleotides: 0. The CDR3 is 14 residues long. The germline V gene has CDR1 SGHKS and CDR2 YYEKEE (reference sequence). This CDR3 is CASSLGTGDYGYTF. The CDR3 DNA sequence: TGTGCCAGCAGCTTGGGGACAGGGGACTATGGCTACACCTTC.

V usage is TRBV5-4 and J usage is TRBJ2-3; D uncertain. V dropped 0 bases and J dropped 0 bases, with 11 bases sitting between them. The CDR3 spans 16 residues. Germline values: CDR1 SGHNT, CDR2 YYREEE (reference sequence). The CDR3 coding sequence is TGTGCCAGCAGCTTGGATAGAGCCCCTAGCACAGATACGCAGTATTTT. Amino acids: CASSLDRAPSTDTQYF.